Sequencing of this T cell receptor (beta chain) was carried out in a study of blood T cell repertoires in COVID-19. The CDR3 is 15 amino acids. Germline V gene data show CDR1 as SGHAT and CDR2 as FQNNGV. The ends were cut back, 4 bases at V and 7 bases at J, with 14 bases in the middle. The protocol was immunoSEQ multiplex PCR, while the TCRdb copy is restricted to in-frame clones and leaves out a portion. The profile shows around 230,000 clones, roughly 85% of them singletons. J is TRBJ1-6 and V is TRBV11-2; D perhaps matches TRBD1 (5 bases). Sequencing used peripheral blood. This TCR derives from a woman aged 70-85 years with active or convalescent COVID-19. CDR3 protein: CASSWLQAGNSPLHF. The CDR3 bases are TGTGCCAGCAGCTGGTTACAGGCGGGGAATTCACCCCTCCACTTT.